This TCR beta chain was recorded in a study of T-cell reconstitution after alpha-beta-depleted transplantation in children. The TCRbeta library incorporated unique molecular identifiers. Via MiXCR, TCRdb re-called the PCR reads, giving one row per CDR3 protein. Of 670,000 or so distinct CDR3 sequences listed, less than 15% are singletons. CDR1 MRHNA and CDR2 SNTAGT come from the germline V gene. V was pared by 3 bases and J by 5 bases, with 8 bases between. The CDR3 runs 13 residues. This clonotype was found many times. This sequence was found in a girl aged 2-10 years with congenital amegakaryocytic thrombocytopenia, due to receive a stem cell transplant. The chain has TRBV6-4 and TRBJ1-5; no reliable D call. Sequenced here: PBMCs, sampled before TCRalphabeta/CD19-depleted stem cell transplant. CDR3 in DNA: TGTGCCAGCAGTGAGACAAGGGATCAGCCCCAGCATTTT. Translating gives CASSETRDQPQHF.